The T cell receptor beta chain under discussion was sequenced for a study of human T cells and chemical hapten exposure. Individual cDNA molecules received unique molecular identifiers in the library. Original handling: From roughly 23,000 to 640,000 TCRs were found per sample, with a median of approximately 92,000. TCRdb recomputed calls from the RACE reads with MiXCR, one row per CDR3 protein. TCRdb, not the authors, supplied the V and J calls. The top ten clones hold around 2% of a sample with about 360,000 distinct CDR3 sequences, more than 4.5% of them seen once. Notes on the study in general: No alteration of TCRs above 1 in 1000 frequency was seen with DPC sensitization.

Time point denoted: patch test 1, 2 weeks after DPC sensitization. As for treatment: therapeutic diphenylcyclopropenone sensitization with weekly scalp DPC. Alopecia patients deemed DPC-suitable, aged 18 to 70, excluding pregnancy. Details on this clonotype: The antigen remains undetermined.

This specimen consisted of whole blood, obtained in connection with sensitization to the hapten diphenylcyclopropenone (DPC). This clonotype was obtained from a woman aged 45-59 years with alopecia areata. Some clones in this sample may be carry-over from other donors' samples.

The CDR3 bases are TGTGCCAGCAGTTCCGACAAGAGTACGCAGTATTTT. Its translation: CASSSDKSTQYF. The rearrangement joins TRBV6-5 to TRBJ2-3; D remains unclear. V was shortened by 4 bases and J by 8 bases, with 10 bases between the two germline ends. Germline CDR1 MNHEY, CDR2 SVGAGI. The CDR3 has 12 residues.